This entry describes one T cell receptor (beta chain). The antigen remains unidentified. The sample is drawn from a study of regulatory T cells. Germline loops: CDR1 MDHEN, CDR2 SYDVKM. V was pared by 5 bases and J by 2 bases, with 25 bases between. The CDR3 extends over 19 amino acids. Overall study findings and caveats: In CD3G-deficient patients, conventional CD4+ T cells were enriched for hydrophobic CDR3 residues at positions 6 and 7.

The PCR used 52 TRBV and 13 TRBJ primers. Profiled with immunoSEQ multiplex PCR; TCRdb holds only in-frame clones, not every one. The sample shows over 20,000 clones, over 75% of them seen only once. This receptor was obtained from a child under 18 with CD3G deficiency. The source material was conventional CD4+ T cells sorted from blood. J is TRBJ1-5 and V is TRBV28; the D is unclear. CDR3 sequence: CASSGFWARSARGNQPQHF. CDR3 coding DNA: TGTGCCAGCAGTGGCTTTTGGGCGAGGAGCGCAAGGGGCAATCAGCCCCAGCATTTT.